The 26 T cell receptor beta chains given below trace back to one sample, sequenced in a study of T cell responses to AZD1222 COVID-19 vaccine. TCRdb keeps only in-frame clones here, not all; method: immunoSEQ multiplex PCR. The repertoire has about 55,000 clones, about 90% of them found once; the top ten carry 3% to 4.5%. Sequences were derived from peripheral blood, sampled on day 0 of AZD1222 vaccination. Source of these receptors: an adult in good health.

This clone appeared a single time. This chain links TRBV6-5 with TRBJ1-5; a weak D match, TRBD1 (6 bases). Between the trimmed V and J ends, which lost 7 bases and 0 bases, there was a span of 10 bases. The CDR3 contains 14 residues. Germline V gene sequence: CDR1 MNHEY, CDR2 SVGAGI. Here the CDR3 DNA reads TGTGCCAGCATAGGACAGAATAGCAATCAGCCCCAGCATTTT. Translated: CASIGQNSNQPQHF.

The V call is TRBV19, the J call TRBJ2-3, with 10 positions matching TRBD2. Trimming cost V 5 bases and J 3 bases; bases outside gene matches: 11. The CDR3 is made up of 17 amino acids. Germline-derived CDR1 and CDR2 are LNHDA and SQIVND (reference sequence). CDR3 sequence reads: CASSLEYVAGGTDTQYF. The CDR3 region has the DNA TGTGCCAGTAGTCTGGAATATGTAGCGGGGGGAACAGATACGCAGTATTTT.

V usage is TRBV7-9 and J usage is TRBJ1-1, with TRBD1 as a possible D gene (5 bases). Between the trimmed V and J ends, which lost 2 bases and 6 bases, there was a span of 13 bases. Germline V CDR1 and CDR2: SEHNR, FQNEAQ (reference sequence). The CDR3 consists of 14 residues. This CDR3 reads CASSLRDSDAEAFF. CDR3 sequence (DNA): TGTGCCAGCAGCTTACGGGACTCGGACGCTGAAGCTTTCTTT.

This sequence joins TRBV3-1 (or the pseudogene TRBV3-2) and TRBJ1-3; 7 bases line up with TRBD1. This CDR3 comprises 14 residues. Trimming at V came to 8 bases and at J to 8 bases, leaving 12 bases not matched to a gene. The germline V gene has CDR1 LGHDT and CDR2 YNNKEL (reference sequence). Written as DNA, the CDR3 is TGTGCCAGCGCCCTCAGGGGGAACGAGGACACCATATATTTT. Translating it yields CASALRGNEDTIYF.

This chain connects TRBV28 to TRBJ2-7, with D perhaps matching TRBD1 (5 bases). CDR3 length: 13 residues. V lost 3 bases to trimming and J lost 3 bases, with 9 bases between them. Germline V gene sequence: CDR1 MDHEN, CDR2 SYDVKM. Here the CDR3 reads CASSLDQGYEQYF. The CDR3, as DNA: TGTGCCAGCAGTTTGGATCAGGGCTACGAGCAGTACTTC.

The rearrangement uses TRBV11-3 and TRBJ1-1; no firm D call. The CDR3 sequence is 16 residues long. Per germline, CDR1 SGHNT and CDR2 YENEEA. V was shortened by 0 bases and J by 1 base, with 12 bases between the two germline ends. The CDR3 reads CASSLDRRGPNTEAFF. DNA of the CDR3: TGTGCCAGCAGCTTAGATCGGCGCGGGCCGAACACTGAAGCTTTCTTT.

Comment on this clone: A read error may account for a junction end that differs from germline. The V and J genes are TRBV11-3 and TRBJ2-7; 9 positions agree with TRBD1. Per the germline V gene, CDR1 is SGHNT and CDR2 is YENEEA. The CDR3 runs 14 residues. The CDR3 region is CASSSGTGRYEQYF. The CDR3 DNA sequence: TGTGCTAGCAGCTCCGGGACAGGGCGTTACGAGCAGTACTTC.

The chain recombines TRBV19 with TRBJ1-2; D is unclear. The CDR3 runs to 14 residues. V was trimmed by 3 bases and J by 4 bases, leaving 12 bases between them. Germline CDR1 and CDR2: LNHDA and SQIVND (reference sequence). The CDR3 here is CASSIPEDGYGYTF. CDR3 nucleotide sequence: TGTGCCAGTAGTATCCCAGAAGACGGCTATGGCTACACCTTC. Together with reference TRBV19 and TRBJ1-2, the CDR3 gives the full variable domain: DGGITQSPKYLFRKEGQNVTLSCEQNLNHDAMYWYRQDPGQGLRLIYYSQIVNDFQKGDIAEGYSVSREKKESFPLTVTSAQKNPTAFYLCASSIPEDGYGYTFGSGTRLTVV.

The gene calls are TRBV21-1 and TRBJ2-7; the D call TRBD1 from the table was never checked on the DNA. TRBV21-1 is tagged as a pseudogene. The CDR3 is made up of 14 amino acids. CDR3 sequence: CASSPPRTGLEQYF. CDR3 bases: TGTGCCAGCAGCCCCCCGAGGACAGGCCTCGAGCAGTACTTC.

This chain joins TRBV20-1 and TRBJ2-7; D gene uncertain. Germline V gene sequence: CDR1 DFQATT, CDR2 SNEGSKA (reference sequence). V was trimmed by 4 bases and J by 3 bases, leaving 4 bases between them. CDR3 length: 10 amino acids. CDR3 in amino acids: CSATDYEQYF. CDR3 sequence (DNA): TGCAGTGCTACAGACTACGAGCAGTACTTC.

J is TRBJ2-1 and V is TRBV7-8, with D possibly being TRBD1 (5 bases). V was clipped by 5 bases and J by 3 bases, with 11 bases between them. Germline V lookup: CDR1 SGHVS, CDR2 FQNEAQ. The CDR3 totals 14 residues. This CDR3 is CASSPRQRYNEQFF. CDR3 sequence (DNA): TGTGCCAGCAGCCCGCGACAGCGCTACAATGAGCAGTTCTTC. The full variable domain, its missing parts supplied by reference TRBV7-8 and TRBJ2-1, is GAGVSQSPRYKVAKRGQDVALRCDPISGHVSLFWYQQALGQGPEFLTYFQNEAQLDKSGLPSDRFFAERPEGSVSTLKIQRTQQEDSAVYLCASSPRQRYNEQFFGPGTRLTVL.

The chain couples TRBV6-5 to TRBJ1-4; perhaps TRBD1 as D (5 bases). CDR1 is MNHEY and CDR2 is SVGAGI in the germline V gene. Trimming stripped 5 bases from V and 5 bases from J, with 12 bases between. This CDR3 has 14 amino acids. The CDR3 sequence: CASSSGGGNEKLFF. CDR3 coding DNA: TGTGCCAGCAGTAGCGGGGGGGGAAATGAAAAACTGTTTTTT.

The V and J genes are TRBV12-3 or TRBV12-4 and TRBJ1-4; D not certain. The CDR3 extends over 13 amino acids. Trimming stripped 5 bases from V and 8 bases from J, with 12 bases between. CDR3 nucleotide sequence: TGTGCCAGCAGTCCCCCCAAGTTCGAAAAACTGTTTTTT. Translated: CASSPPKFEKLFF.

The rearrangement links TRBV2 to TRBJ2-1, with D perhaps given as TRBD1 or TRBD2 (5 bases each). The CDR3 totals 12 residues. Germline V gene data show CDR1 as SNHLY and CDR2 as FYNNEI. Trimming took 7 bases from V and 13 from J, leaving 17 bases between them. CDR3 nucleotides: TGTGCCAGCAACGAGGGGCCGGGCCTTCAGTTCTTC. Protein sequence: CASNEGPGLQFF.

The chain recombines TRBV9 with TRBJ2-7; 10 bases line up with TRBD1. Per the germline V gene, CDR1 is SGDLS and CDR2 is YYNGEE. J lost 2 bases, V lost 0 bases, and 2 bases had no gene match. The CDR3 spans 15 residues. CDR3 in amino acids: CASSVGTGGPYEQYF. CDR3 coding DNA: TGTGCCAGCAGCGTAGGGACAGGGGGACCCTACGAGCAGTACTTC. Full variable domain (rest looked up from reference TRBV9 and TRBJ2-7): DSGVTQTPKHLITATGQRVTLRCSPRSGDLSVYWYQQSLDQGLQFLIQYYNGEERAKGNILERFSAQQFPDLHSELNLSSLELGDSALYFCASSVGTGGPYEQYFGPGTRLTVT.

This chain connects TRBV9 to TRBJ2-2, with a possible D match to TRBD1 (5 bases). CDR3 size: 15 residues. Trimming shortened V by 0 bases and J by 7 bases, and 13 bases separated the two germline ends. Germline assignment: CDR1 SGDLS and CDR2 YYNGEE. In DNA, the CDR3 is TGTGCCAGCAGCGTAGGGTCAGGGATAGTCGGGGAGCTGTTTTTT. Its protein product is CASSVGSGIVGELFF. The full variable domain, rest sourced from reference TRBV9 and TRBJ2-2, is DSGVTQTPKHLITATGQRVTLRCSPRSGDLSVYWYQQSLDQGLQFLIQYYNGEERAKGNILERFSAQQFPDLHSELNLSSLELGDSALYFCASSVGSGIVGELFFGEGSRLTVL.

The J gene is TRBJ1-5, the V gene TRBV3-1 (or the pseudogene TRBV3-2); TRBD1 might be the D (5 bases). Germline V gene data show CDR1 as LGHDT and CDR2 as YNNKEL (reference sequence). The CDR3 sequence is 13 residues long. The V end was cut by 0 bases, the J end by 6 bases, with 6 bases between. In DNA form, the CDR3 reads TGTGCCAGCAGCCAAGAAGGGGCTCAGCCCCAGCATTTT. Its protein is CASSQEGAQPQHF.

V and J are TRBV4-3 and TRBJ1-5; no clear D. Germline CDR1 reads LGHNA; CDR2 reads YSLEER. This CDR3 is built from 15 residues. V was cut by 4 bases and J by 1 base, with 11 bases left in between. The CDR3 loop is CASSRNWPSNQPQHF. Written as DNA, the CDR3 is TGCGCCAGCAGCCGGAATTGGCCAAGCAATCAGCCCCAGCATTTT.

The chain combines TRBV28 with TRBJ1-1; no definite D call. The germline gives CDR1 MDHEN, CDR2 SYDVKM. The CDR3 is 15 amino acids. V was pared by 4 bases and J by 0 bases, with 12 bases between. The CDR3 DNA reads as TGTGCCAGCAGTTCGCCATATTCTATGAACACTGAAGCTTTCTTT. Translated, it gives CASSSPYSMNTEAFF.

This chain uses TRBV5-8 with TRBJ2-7; weak D call: TRBD1 (7 bases). CDR3 length: 16 residues. CDR1 and CDR2 (germline): SGHTS, YDEGEE. The V end was cut by 0 bases, the J end by 0 bases, with 13 bases between. CDR3 protein: CASSLASGGLSYEQYF. CDR3 bases: TGTGCCAGCAGCTTGGCGTCAGGGGGGCTCTCCTACGAGCAGTACTTC.

This chain uses TRBV6-5 with TRBJ2-5; D may be TRBD2 (6 bases). Germline CDR1 reads MNHEY; CDR2 reads SVGAGI. CDR3 length: 13 residues. Trimming left V 1 base short and J 3 bases short, with 6 bases between. The CDR3 coding sequence is TGTGCCAGCAGTTACTGCGGGGAAGAGACCCAGTACTTC. It translates to CASSYCGEETQYF.

The genes are TRBV6-2 or TRBV6-3 and TRBJ1-5; no definite D call. The CDR3 covers 12 residues. V lost 2 bases to trimming and J lost 5 bases, with 4 bases between them. Germline V lookup: CDR1 MNHEY, CDR2 SVGEGT. Here the CDR3 reads CASSYGDQPQHF. The CDR3 region has the DNA TGTGCCAGCAGTTACGGGGATCAGCCCCAGCATTTT.

V usage is TRBV2 and J usage is TRBJ2-4; TRBD1 matches 7 bases. CDR1 is SNHLY and CDR2 is FYNNEI in the germline V gene. The CDR3 consists of 14 residues. The junction had 14 bases not matched to a gene; V was cut back by 6 bases and J by 12 bases. In DNA form, the CDR3 reads TGTGCCAGCAGGTTAGGGCAGGGGGAGATGGATCAGTACTTC. Translating it yields CASRLGQGEMDQYF.

The rearrangement uses TRBV12-3 or TRBV12-4 and TRBJ2-7; D gene unclear. The CDR3 runs 12 residues. V was trimmed by 6 bases and J by 2 bases, leaving 8 bases between them. CDR3 protein: CASRAATYEQYF. In DNA, the CDR3 is TGTGCCAGCAGGGCGGCGACCTACGAGCAGTACTTC.

The chain employs TRBV2 and TRBJ2-1; 15 bases fit TRBD2. The length of the CDR3 is 15 residues. J lost 14 bases, V lost 7 bases, and 12 bases had no gene match. Germline V lookup: CDR1 SNHLY, CDR2 FYNNEI. The CDR3 DNA is TGTGCCAGCACCCCGGGGGGACTAGCGGGGGGTCAAGAGTTCTTC. This sequence encodes CASTPGGLAGGQEFF.

The count of this clone is one. This chain links TRBV27 with TRBJ2-7, with 7 positions matching TRBD1. Germline CDR1 and CDR2: MNHEY and SMNVEV (reference sequence). The junction had 9 bases not matched to a gene; V was cut back by 5 bases and J by 2 bases. CDR3 length: 15 amino acids. As DNA, the CDR3 is TGTGCCAGCAGTCGGACAGGCTTCAATACCTACGAGCAGTACTTC. It encodes CASSRTGFNTYEQYF.